This is a list of T cell receptor beta chains from one sample in a study of chemoradiotherapy in HPV16-positive cancers. Repertoires were generated with immunoSEQ multiplex PCR, while TCRdb's copy carries only in-frame clones and drops some. Found here are 4,000 or so clones, 60% to 80% of them singletons; the top ten hold around 10%. Sequences were derived from tumor tissue, sampled from a patient who underwent chemoradiotherapy. These receptors all stem from a human donor with HPV-associated anogenital cancer. CDR3s include the opening cysteine and the closing phenylalanine or tryptophan. The order of the fields is J gene, D gene, V gene, clone size, CDR3 DNA, CDR3 protein. D genes are given only for firm matches. Clone size is given for some rows only: seen once, a few or many times, or a class if the clone is expanded.

j_call: TRBJ1-5
d_call: NA
v_call: TRBV28
clone_size: NA
cdr3_nt: TGTGCCAGCAGTTTAAGGTTAGGGACGGGCAATCAGCCCCAGCATTTT
cdr3_aa: CASSLRLGTGNQPQHF

j_call: TRBJ1-5
d_call: TRBD1
v_call: TRBV6-5
clone_size: NA
cdr3_nt: TGTGCCAGCAGTGCCCAGGGGACAGGGCATCAGCCCCAGCATTTT
cdr3_aa: CASSAQGTGHQPQHF

j_call: TRBJ2-7
d_call: TRBD1
v_call: TRBV7-9
clone_size: once
cdr3_nt: TGTGCCAGCAGCCCGCGGGACAGGGGCTACGAGCAGTACTTC
cdr3_aa: CASSPRDRGYEQYF

j_call: TRBJ2-5
d_call: NA
v_call: TRBV9
clone_size: NA
cdr3_nt: TGTGCCAGCAGCTTCACAGGGAAAGAGACCCAGTACTTC
cdr3_aa: CASSFTGKETQYF

j_call: TRBJ1-5
d_call: TRBD1
v_call: TRBV6-1
clone_size: NA
cdr3_nt: TGTGCCAGCAGCCGACAGGGGGAAAAATCGCCCCAGCATTTT
cdr3_aa: CASSRQGEKSPQHF

j_call: TRBJ1-3
d_call: TRBD1
v_call: TRBV9
clone_size: once
cdr3_nt: TGTGCCAGCAGCCCCTGGGACAGGGGGCCCGGAAACACCATATATTTT
cdr3_aa: CASSPWDRGPGNTIYF

j_call: TRBJ1-2
d_call: NA
v_call: TRBV19
clone_size: NA
cdr3_nt: TGTGCCAGTAGTATAGCGGCGCAGGGGCGAACTAACTATGGCTACACCTTC
cdr3_aa: CASSIAAQGRTNYGYTF

j_call: TRBJ2-1
d_call: NA
v_call: TRBV19
clone_size: NA
cdr3_nt: TGTGCCAGTAGTTTAGGGGGCGGGAGAGAGCAGTTCTTC
cdr3_aa: CASSLGGGREQFF

j_call: TRBJ1-2
d_call: NA
v_call: TRBV27
clone_size: NA
cdr3_nt: TGTGCCAGCAGTTACAGGTTAGGCCTATCAAATGGCTACACCTTC
cdr3_aa: CASSYRLGLSNGYTF

j_call: TRBJ1-6
d_call: NA
v_call: TRBV6-1
clone_size: NA
cdr3_nt: TGTGCCAGCAGTGAAAGCGGGAGAACGCGAAATTCACCCCTCCACTTT
cdr3_aa: CASSESGRTRNSPLHF

j_call: TRBJ2-7
d_call: NA
v_call: TRBV5-5
clone_size: NA
cdr3_nt: TGTGCCAGCAGCTTGGCCACGAGGGGAACCTTTGGCTACGAGCAGTACTTC
cdr3_aa: CASSLATRGTFGYEQYF

j_call: TRBJ1-6
d_call: TRBD1
v_call: TRBV6-5
clone_size: NA
cdr3_nt: TGTGCCAGCAGTTACGGTCAGGGGGTTCAGGATTCACCCCTCCACTTT
cdr3_aa: CASSYGQGVQDSPLHF

j_call: TRBJ1-2
d_call: NA
v_call: TRBV5-4
clone_size: NA
cdr3_nt: TGTGCCAGCAGCCCAGACACCAGCTATGGCTACACCTTC
cdr3_aa: CASSPDTSYGYTF

j_call: TRBJ2-5
d_call: NA
v_call: TRBV7-6
clone_size: NA
cdr3_nt: TGTGCCAGCAGCTTATTGGGCGGAGTGAAAGAGACCCAGTACTTC
cdr3_aa: CASSLLGGVKETQYF

j_call: TRBJ1-1
d_call: NA
v_call: TRBV7-3
clone_size: NA
cdr3_nt: TGTGCCAGCAGCGCTAGTTTATCGACTGAAGCTTTCTTT
cdr3_aa: CASSASLSTEAFF

j_call: TRBJ1-1
d_call: NA
v_call: TRBV30
clone_size: NA
cdr3_nt: TGTGCCTGGAGTCCACGAGGGGTTGAAGCTTTCTTT
cdr3_aa: CAWSPRGVEAFF

j_call: TRBJ1-1
d_call: NA
v_call: TRBV27
clone_size: NA
cdr3_nt: TGTGCCAGCAGTTTCGCCTGGGGGAAAACTGAAGCTTTCTTT
cdr3_aa: CASSFAWGKTEAFF

j_call: TRBJ1-1
d_call: NA
v_call: TRBV5-1
clone_size: NA
cdr3_nt: TGCGCCAGCAGCTTGGCGAGGCAGTCGAACACTGAAGCTTTCTTT
cdr3_aa: CASSLARQSNTEAFF

j_call: TRBJ1-2
d_call: NA
v_call: TRBV14
clone_size: NA
cdr3_nt: TGTGCCAGCAGCCAAACGAAAACCCGAGGATATGGCTACACCTTC
cdr3_aa: CASSQTKTRGYGYTF

j_call: TRBJ2-5
d_call: TRBD1
v_call: TRBV2
clone_size: NA
cdr3_nt: TGTGCCAGCAGAGAGACAGGGGGCGTAGGAGTGTCCCAGTACTTC
cdr3_aa: CASRETGGVGVSQYF

j_call: TRBJ1-4
d_call: TRBD1
v_call: TRBV27
clone_size: NA
cdr3_nt: TGTGCCAGCAGATCGACAGGGGGCTGGGAAAAACTGTTTTTT
cdr3_aa: CASRSTGGWEKLFF

j_call: TRBJ2-3
d_call: NA
v_call: TRBV7-9
clone_size: NA
cdr3_nt: TGTGCCAGCAGCCCAAATCCCGGAGCGGGTACGCAGTATTTT
cdr3_aa: CASSPNPGAGTQYF

j_call: TRBJ2-1
d_call: TRBD2
v_call: TRBV7-9
clone_size: NA
cdr3_nt: TGTGCCAGCAGCCCGACTAGCGGGTCGCAGTTCTTC
cdr3_aa: CASSPTSGSQFF

j_call: TRBJ2-1
d_call: NA
v_call: TRBV2
clone_size: NA
cdr3_nt: TGTGCCAGCAGTGAGACTGTCTACAATGAGCAGTTCTTC
cdr3_aa: CASSETVYNEQFF

j_call: TRBJ2-1
d_call: TRBD1
v_call: TRBV27
clone_size: NA
cdr3_nt: TGTGCCAGCAGTTCATCCAGGACAGGAGTCTACAATGAGCAGTTCTTC
cdr3_aa: CASSSSRTGVYNEQFF

j_call: TRBJ1-2
d_call: NA
v_call: TRBV19
clone_size: NA
cdr3_nt: TGTGCCAGTCGCGAGGGGTGGGGTGGCTACACCTTC
cdr3_aa: CASREGWGGYTF

j_call: TRBJ2-7
d_call: NA
v_call: TRBV15
clone_size: NA
cdr3_nt: TGTGCCACCAGCCTAACTGGGTTCGAGCAGTACTTC
cdr3_aa: CATSLTGFEQYF

j_call: TRBJ1-1
d_call: TRBD1
v_call: TRBV7-3
clone_size: NA
cdr3_nt: TGTGCCAGCAGCCCAGGGACAGAGAACACTGAAGCTTTCTTT
cdr3_aa: CASSPGTENTEAFF

j_call: TRBJ2-2
d_call: TRBD1
v_call: TRBV4-1
clone_size: NA
cdr3_nt: TGCGCCAGCAGCCCCCGGACAGGGGGGCCCGGGGAGCTGTTTTTT
cdr3_aa: CASSPRTGGPGELFF

j_call: TRBJ2-3
d_call: TRBD1
v_call: TRBV2
clone_size: NA
cdr3_nt: TGTGCCAGCAGGCCAGGGGGTTTGGATACGCAGTATTTT
cdr3_aa: CASRPGGLDTQYF

j_call: TRBJ2-5
d_call: NA
v_call: TRBV18
clone_size: NA
cdr3_nt: TGTGCCAGCTCACCAGGGCTAGCACCGGGGACCCAGTACTTC
cdr3_aa: CASSPGLAPGTQYF

j_call: TRBJ2-5
d_call: NA
v_call: TRBV2
clone_size: NA
cdr3_nt: TGTGCCAGCAGTCTCCCCGCCGCCCAAATGGGGACCCAGTACTTC
cdr3_aa: CASSLPAAQMGTQYF

j_call: TRBJ2-3
d_call: NA
v_call: TRBV25-1
clone_size: once
cdr3_nt: TGTGCCAGCAGTGATCCAAGTCGCACAGATACGCAGTATTTT
cdr3_aa: CASSDPSRTDTQYF

j_call: TRBJ2-5
d_call: NA
v_call: TRBV28
clone_size: NA
cdr3_nt: TGTGCCAGCATACCCGCAGGGGTGGAGACCCAGTACTTC
cdr3_aa: CASIPAGVETQYF

j_call: TRBJ1-1
d_call: NA
v_call: TRBV19
clone_size: NA
cdr3_nt: TGTGCCAGTAGTGCCACCCCTTCGGGTACCACTGAAGCTTTCTTT
cdr3_aa: CASSATPSGTTEAFF

j_call: TRBJ2-1
d_call: NA
v_call: TRBV7-9
clone_size: NA
cdr3_nt: TGTGCCAGCAGCTTAGCGGGGACTGCGCCTTACAATGAGCAGTTCTTC
cdr3_aa: CASSLAGTAPYNEQFF

j_call: TRBJ1-1
d_call: NA
v_call: TRBV6-5
clone_size: NA
cdr3_nt: TGTGCCAGCAGCGAATGGGCCGGCACTGAAGCTTTCTTT
cdr3_aa: CASSEWAGTEAFF

j_call: TRBJ2-7
d_call: NA
v_call: TRBV28
clone_size: NA
cdr3_nt: TGTGCCAGCAGTCTTTACCAGTTTGGACAACACTCCTACGAGCAGTACTTC
cdr3_aa: CASSLYQFGQHSYEQYF

j_call: TRBJ2-1
d_call: NA
v_call: TRBV7-9
clone_size: NA
cdr3_nt: TGTGCCAGCAGCTTAGTCAGGGCGGGTGACAATGAGCAGTTCTTC
cdr3_aa: CASSLVRAGDNEQFF

j_call: TRBJ1-1
d_call: NA
v_call: TRBV27
clone_size: NA
cdr3_nt: TGTGCCAGCAGGCCCACGGGATACACTGAAGCTTTCTTT
cdr3_aa: CASRPTGYTEAFF

j_call: TRBJ2-5
d_call: TRBD2
v_call: TRBV7-2
clone_size: NA
cdr3_nt: TGTGCCAGCAGCCCAAGGGGACTAGCGGGGGGAGTAGTAGAGACCCAGTACTTC
cdr3_aa: CASSPRGLAGGVVETQYF

j_call: TRBJ2-5
d_call: TRBD2
v_call: TRBV4-2
clone_size: NA
cdr3_nt: TGTGCCAGCAGCCAAGGCGGGGCCGGGACTAGCGGGGAGACCCAGTACTTC
cdr3_aa: CASSQGGAGTSGETQYF

j_call: TRBJ1-3
d_call: NA
v_call: TRBV6-5
clone_size: once
cdr3_nt: TGTGCCAGCAGGGAACCCGCGGGAAACACCATATATTTT
cdr3_aa: CASREPAGNTIYF

j_call: TRBJ2-1
d_call: NA
v_call: TRBV7-9
clone_size: NA
cdr3_nt: TGTGCCAGCAGCTTATCGTCAGGACCTTACAATGAGCAGTTCTTC
cdr3_aa: CASSLSSGPYNEQFF

j_call: TRBJ1-2
d_call: TRBD1
v_call: TRBV2
clone_size: NA
cdr3_nt: TGTGCCAGCAGTGGAGACAGGGGAGACGGCTACACCTTC
cdr3_aa: CASSGDRGDGYTF

j_call: TRBJ2-2
d_call: TRBD2
v_call: TRBV6-1
clone_size: NA
cdr3_nt: TGTGCCAGCAGCCTACTAGCGACGGCCGGGGAGCTGTTTTTT
cdr3_aa: CASSLLATAGELFF

j_call: TRBJ1-2
d_call: TRBD1
v_call: TRBV28
clone_size: NA
cdr3_nt: TGTGCCAGCAGGGCCGGAGACTACAGGGGGTACGGCTACACCTTC
cdr3_aa: CASRAGDYRGYGYTF

j_call: TRBJ2-3
d_call: NA
v_call: TRBV6-4
clone_size: NA
cdr3_nt: TGTGCCAGCAGTGACGGGTTCCCAGATACGCAGTATTTT
cdr3_aa: CASSDGFPDTQYF

j_call: TRBJ1-1
d_call: NA
v_call: TRBV5-1
clone_size: NA
cdr3_nt: TGCGCCAGCAGGCCCACAGTGAACACTGAAGCTTTCTTT
cdr3_aa: CASRPTVNTEAFF

j_call: TRBJ2-3
d_call: TRBD2
v_call: TRBV2
clone_size: once
cdr3_nt: TGTGCCAGCAGTGAAGCGCGTTCTAGCGGGAGGGCAGATACGCAGTATTTT
cdr3_aa: CASSEARSSGRADTQYF

j_call: TRBJ1-3
d_call: TRBD1
v_call: TRBV11-2
clone_size: NA
cdr3_nt: TGTGCCAGCAGCTTAGGGCCAACAGGGGCAAACACCATATATTTT
cdr3_aa: CASSLGPTGANTIYF

j_call: TRBJ2-3
d_call: NA
v_call: TRBV5-6
clone_size: NA
cdr3_nt: TGTGCCAGCAGCTTGAGGGGCACGCAGTATTTT
cdr3_aa: CASSLRGTQYF

j_call: TRBJ1-1
d_call: NA
v_call: TRBV29-1
clone_size: NA
cdr3_nt: TGCAGCGTTGAAGTCGCCAGAAACACTGAAGCTTTCTTT
cdr3_aa: CSVEVARNTEAFF

j_call: TRBJ1-2
d_call: TRBD1
v_call: TRBV28
clone_size: NA
cdr3_nt: TGTGCCAGCAGTTTCGACCACAAAAACAGGGGGGGCTACACCTTC
cdr3_aa: CASSFDHKNRGGYTF

j_call: TRBJ2-7
d_call: TRBD1
v_call: TRBV18
clone_size: few
cdr3_nt: TGTGCCAGCTCACCACCGGGACAGGGAGCGGAAGAGCAGTACTTC
cdr3_aa: CASSPPGQGAEEQYF

j_call: TRBJ2-7
d_call: NA
v_call: TRBV5-1
clone_size: NA
cdr3_nt: TGCGCCAGCAGGGGCGGAGTCTCCTACGAGCAGTACTTC
cdr3_aa: CASRGGVSYEQYF

j_call: TRBJ2-7
d_call: TRBD2
v_call: TRBV19
clone_size: NA
cdr3_nt: TGTGCCAGTAGTAGAGCTAGCGGGAGATACGAGCAGTACTTC
cdr3_aa: CASSRASGRYEQYF